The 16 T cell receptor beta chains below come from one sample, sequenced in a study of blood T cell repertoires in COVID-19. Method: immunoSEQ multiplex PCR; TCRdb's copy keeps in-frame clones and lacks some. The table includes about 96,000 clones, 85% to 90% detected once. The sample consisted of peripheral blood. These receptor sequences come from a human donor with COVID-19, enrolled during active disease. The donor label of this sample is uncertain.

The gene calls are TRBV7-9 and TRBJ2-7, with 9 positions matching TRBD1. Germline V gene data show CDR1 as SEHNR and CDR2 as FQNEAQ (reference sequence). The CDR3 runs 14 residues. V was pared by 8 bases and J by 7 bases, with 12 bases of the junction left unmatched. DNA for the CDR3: TGTGCCAGCTCCCTTGGGGACAGGGTGGAAGAGCAGTACTTC. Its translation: CASSLGDRVEEQYF.

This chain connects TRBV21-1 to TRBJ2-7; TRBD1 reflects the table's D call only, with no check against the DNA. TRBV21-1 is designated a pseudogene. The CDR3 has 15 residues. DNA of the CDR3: TGTGCCAGCAGCAAGGCGGGGGACAGGGCCTACGAGCAGTACTTC. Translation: CASSKAGDRAYEQYF.

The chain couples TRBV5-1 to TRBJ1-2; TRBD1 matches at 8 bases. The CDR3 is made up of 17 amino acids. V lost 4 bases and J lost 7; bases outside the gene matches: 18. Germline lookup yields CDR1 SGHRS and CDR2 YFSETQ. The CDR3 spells CASSTRVTVGQEGGYTF. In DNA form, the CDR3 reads TGCGCCAGCAGCACCCGGGTCACGGTGGGACAGGAGGGTGGCTACACCTTC.

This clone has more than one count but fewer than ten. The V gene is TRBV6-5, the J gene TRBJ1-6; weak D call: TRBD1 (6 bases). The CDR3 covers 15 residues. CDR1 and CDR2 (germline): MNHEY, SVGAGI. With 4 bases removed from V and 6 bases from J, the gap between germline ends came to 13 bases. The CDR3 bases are TGTGCCAGCAGTTCATACAGGGAGCCTAATTCACCCCTCCACTTT. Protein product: CASSSYREPNSPLHF.

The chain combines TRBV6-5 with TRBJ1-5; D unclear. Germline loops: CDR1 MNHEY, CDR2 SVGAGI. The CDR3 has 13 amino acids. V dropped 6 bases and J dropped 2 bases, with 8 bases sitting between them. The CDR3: CASRTIGNQPQHF. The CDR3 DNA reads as TGTGCCAGCAGGACTATTGGCAATCAGCCCCAGCATTTT.

DNA of the CDR3: TGCGCCAGCAGCTCTCTCGCTAGCGGGCCAGAATCTGGGGCCAACGTCCTGACTTTC. It specifies CASSSLASGPESGANVLTF. The V gene is TRBV5-1, the J gene TRBJ2-6; TRBD2 agrees at 8 bases. The CDR3 runs to 19 residues. Germline values: CDR1 SGHRS, CDR2 YFSETQ. V trimming: 3 bases; J trimming: 1 base; junction bases outside the gene matches: 12.

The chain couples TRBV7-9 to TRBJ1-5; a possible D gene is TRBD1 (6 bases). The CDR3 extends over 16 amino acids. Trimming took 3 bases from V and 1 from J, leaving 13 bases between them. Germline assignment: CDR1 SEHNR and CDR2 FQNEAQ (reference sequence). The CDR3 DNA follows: TGTGCCAGCAGCTTCGAGCAGGGGAGCAGCAATCAGCCCCAGCATTTT. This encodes CASSFEQGSSNQPQHF. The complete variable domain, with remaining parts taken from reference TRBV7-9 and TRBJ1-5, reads DTGVSQNPRHKITKRGQNVTFRCDPISEHNRLYWYRQTLGQGPEFLTYFQNEAQLEKSRLLSDRFSAERPKGSFSTLEIQRTEQGDSAMYLCASSFEQGSSNQPQHFGDGTRLSIL.

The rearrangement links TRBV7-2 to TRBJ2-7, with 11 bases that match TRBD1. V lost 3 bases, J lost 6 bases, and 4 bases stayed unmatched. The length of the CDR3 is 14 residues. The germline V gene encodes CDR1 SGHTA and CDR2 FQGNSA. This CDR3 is CASSFRDRGSEQYF. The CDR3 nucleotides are TGTGCCAGCAGCTTCCGGGACAGGGGGAGCGAGCAGTACTTC.

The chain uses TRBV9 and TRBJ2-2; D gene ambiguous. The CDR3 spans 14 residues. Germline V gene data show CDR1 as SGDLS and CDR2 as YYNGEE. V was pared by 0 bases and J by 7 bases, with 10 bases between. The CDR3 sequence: CASSVAREIGELFF. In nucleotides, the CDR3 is TGTGCCAGCAGCGTAGCTCGAGAGATCGGGGAGCTGTTTTTT.

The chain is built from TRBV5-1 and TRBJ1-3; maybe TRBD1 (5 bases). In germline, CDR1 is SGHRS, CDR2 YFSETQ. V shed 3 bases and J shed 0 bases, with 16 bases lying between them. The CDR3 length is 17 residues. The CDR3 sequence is CASSWGRDWNSGNTIYF. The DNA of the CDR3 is TGCGCCAGCAGCTGGGGCAGGGACTGGAACTCTGGAAACACCATATATTTT.

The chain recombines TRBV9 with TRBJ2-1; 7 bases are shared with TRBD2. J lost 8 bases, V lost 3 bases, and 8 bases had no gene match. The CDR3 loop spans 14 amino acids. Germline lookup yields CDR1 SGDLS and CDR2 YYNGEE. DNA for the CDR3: TGTGCCAGCAGCGCCACCGGGACTACCGATGAGCAGTTCTTC. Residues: CASSATGTTDEQFF.

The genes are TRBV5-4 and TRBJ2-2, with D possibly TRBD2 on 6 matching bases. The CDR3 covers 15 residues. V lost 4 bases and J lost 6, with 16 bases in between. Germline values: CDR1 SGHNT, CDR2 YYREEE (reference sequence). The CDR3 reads CASSRNGGKAGELFF. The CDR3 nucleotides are TGTGCCAGCAGCCGCAATGGGGGGAAGGCCGGGGAGCTGTTTTTT.

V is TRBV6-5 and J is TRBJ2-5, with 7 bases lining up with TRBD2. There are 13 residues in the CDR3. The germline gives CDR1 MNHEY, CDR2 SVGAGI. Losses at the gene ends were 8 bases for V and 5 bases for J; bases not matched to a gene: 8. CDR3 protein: CASGLKGGETQYF. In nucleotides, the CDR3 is TGTGCCAGCGGACTTAAGGGAGGGGAGACCCAGTACTTC.

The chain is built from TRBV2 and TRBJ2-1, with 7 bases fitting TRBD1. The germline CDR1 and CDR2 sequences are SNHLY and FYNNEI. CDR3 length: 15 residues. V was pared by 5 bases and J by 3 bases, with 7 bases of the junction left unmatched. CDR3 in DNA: TGTGCCAGCAGTTGGGAGACAGGGCACTACAATGAGCAGTTCTTC. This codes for CASSWETGHYNEQFF.

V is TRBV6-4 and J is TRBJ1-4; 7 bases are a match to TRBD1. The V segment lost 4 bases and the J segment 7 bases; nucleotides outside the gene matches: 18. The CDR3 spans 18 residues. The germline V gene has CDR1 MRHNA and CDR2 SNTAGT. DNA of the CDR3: TGTGCCAGCAGTGGTAATTTACAGGGGACCGGGCGAGTTGAAAAACTGTTTTTT. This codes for CASSGNLQGTGRVEKLFF.

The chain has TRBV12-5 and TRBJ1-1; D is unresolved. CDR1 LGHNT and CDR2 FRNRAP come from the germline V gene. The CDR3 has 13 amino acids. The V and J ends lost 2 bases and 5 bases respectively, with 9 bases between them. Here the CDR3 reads CASGLWSRTEAFF. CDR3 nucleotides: TGTGCTAGTGGTTTGTGGTCCAGGACTGAAGCTTTCTTT.